Shown below are 23 T cell receptor beta chains from a single sample sequenced in a study of identical twins. TCRdb re-called the 5' RACE reads through MiXCR, storing one row per CDR3 protein. Of around 680,000 distinct CDR3 sequences listed, 8.5% to 9% are singletons. The same data also contributed to another study, on yellow fever vaccine responses in identical twins.

Sequencing was carried out using PBMCs. These receptors came from a woman aged 18 to 35 in good health.

This clonotype was picked up a small number of times. The chain combines TRBV18 with TRBJ2-5; maybe TRBD1 (6 bases). From germline, CDR1 is KGHSH and CDR2 LQKENI. This CDR3 region has 15 residues. V lost 3 bases, J lost 5 bases, and 16 bases lay in between. CDR3 DNA: TGTGCCAGCTCACCGACAGGAGAGAGAGTTGAGACCCAGTACTTC. Its translation is CASSPTGERVETQYF.

A few counts support this clonotype. This chain links TRBV10-3 with TRBJ2-1; D is unclear. CDR3 length: 14 residues. CDR1 is ENHRY, CDR2 SYGVKD, per germline. Between the trimmed V and J ends, which lost 2 bases and 4 bases, there was a span of 9 bases. This chain's CDR3 is CAISEPQAYNEQFF. CDR3 nucleotide sequence: TGTGCCATCAGTGAGCCCCAGGCTTACAATGAGCAGTTCTTC.

There are a few counts of this clonotype. This sequence joins TRBV12-3 or TRBV12-4 and TRBJ2-3, with D possibly matching TRBD1 (6 bases). V lost 6 bases to trimming and J lost 2 bases, with 18 bases between them. The CDR3 runs 16 residues. The CDR3 loop reads CASSPKAGVITDTQYF. In nucleotides, the CDR3 is TGTGCCAGCAGCCCAAAGGCAGGGGTGATCACAGATACGCAGTATTTT.

On this clonotype: A much bigger clone sits one base away, suggesting this may be a read error. The chain uses TRBV9 and TRBJ2-1; TRBD1 matches at 11 bases. The germline gives CDR1 SGDLS, CDR2 YYNGEE. The CDR3 is 15 residues long. The CDR3 sequence is CATSYPDRGRNEQFF. The CDR3, as DNA: TGTGCCACCAGCTACCCGGACAGGGGGCGGAATGAGCAGTTCTTC.

This clonotype was recorded at least ten times. V is TRBV7-8 and J is TRBJ2-7; 8 bases match TRBD1. Per germline, CDR1 SGHVS and CDR2 FQNEAQ. J lost 0 bases, V lost 3 bases, and 10 bases had no gene match. The CDR3 runs to 17 residues. The CDR3 DNA reads as TGTGCCAGCAGCTTTCCGACAGGGGAAAAAAACTCCTACGAGCAGTACTTC. It codes for CASSFPTGEKNSYEQYF.

This clonotype appeared a few times. The V gene is TRBV6-2 or TRBV6-3, the J gene TRBJ2-3, with a possible D match to TRBD2 (6 bases). Per the germline V gene, CDR1 is MNHEY and CDR2 is SVGEGT. V lost 10 bases and J lost 2, with 10 bases in between. This CDR3 contains 12 residues. CDR3 region: CATRRDTDTQYF. CDR3 bases: TGTGCCACAAGGAGGGACACAGATACGCAGTATTTT.

This clonotype was detected ten times or more. V usage is TRBV29-1 and J usage is TRBJ1-1; D may be TRBD1 (6 bases). CDR1 SQVTM and CDR2 ANQGSEA come from the germline V gene. V was clipped by 6 bases and J by 3 bases, with 17 bases between them. CDR3 size: 14 residues. The CDR3 loop is CSVVPGQLDTEAFF. The DNA of the CDR3 is TGCAGCGTCGTTCCAGGACAGTTGGACACTGAAGCTTTCTTT. Variable domain in full (rest from reference TRBV29-1 and TRBJ1-1): SAVISQKPSRDICQRGTSLTIQCQVDSQVTMMFWYRQQPGQSLTLIATANQGSEATYESGFVIDKFPISRPNLTFSTLTVSNMSPEDSSIYLCSVVPGQLDTEAFFGQGTRLTVV.

V usage is TRBV4-3 and J usage is TRBJ2-1; D remains ambiguous. CDR3 length: 14 residues. The V end lost 1 base, the J end lost 3 bases, and 7 bases lay between the germline ends. Per germline, CDR1 LGHNA and CDR2 YSLEER. Here the CDR3 DNA reads TGCGCCAGCAGCCAAGCACGATTCTACAATGAGCAGTTCTTC. It specifies CASSQARFYNEQFF.

The rearrangement uses TRBV20-1 and TRBJ2-5, with D perhaps matching TRBD1 or TRBD2 (7 bases each). The CDR3 loop spans 11 amino acids. Per germline, CDR1 DFQATT and CDR2 SNEGSKA (reference sequence). In nucleotides, the CDR3 is TGCAGCCCCAGGGGGGGAGAGACCCAGTACTTC. Amino acid sequence: CSPRGGETQYF.

This chain connects TRBV5-6 to TRBJ1-2; D is uncertain. The CDR3 extends over 13 amino acids. V gave up 2 bases and J gave up 1 base, with 6 bases separating them. Germline V gene lookup returns CDR1 SGHDT and CDR2 YYEEEE. The CDR3 coding sequence is TGTGCCAGCAGCTTTCAGGATAACTATGGCTACACCTTC. This gives the protein CASSFQDNYGYTF.

This clonotype was picked up a small number of times. The V call is TRBV14, the J call TRBJ1-1; weak D call: TRBD1 (5 bases). Trimming stripped 4 bases from V and 3 bases from J, with 12 bases between. The CDR3 covers 14 residues. Germline CDR1 SGHDN, CDR2 FVKESK. The CDR3 DNA is TGTGCCAGCAGCCCACGCCGGGGGTACACTGAAGCTTTCTTT. This translates into CASSPRRGYTEAFF.

This clonotype was recorded at least ten times. The CDR3 DNA reads TGTGCCAGCAGTGAAACAGGGGTCCGCTATGGCTACACCTTC. This sequence encodes CASSETGVRYGYTF. The chain joins TRBV6-1 to TRBJ1-2; 7 bases match TRBD1. CDR3 length: 14 residues. Germline values: CDR1 MNHNS, CDR2 SASEGT. The junction had 4 bases not matched to a gene; V was cut back by 2 bases and J by 4 bases.

This clonotype has only a few counts. The chain recombines TRBV9 with TRBJ2-1; 7 nucleotides line up with TRBD2. The CDR3 is 16 residues long. The junction had 9 bases not matched to a gene; V was cut back by 0 bases and J by 6 bases. Germline V gives CDR1 SGDLS, CDR2 YYNGEE. CDR3: CASSVGAGVSFNEQFF. The CDR3 DNA reads as TGTGCCAGCAGCGTAGGTGCGGGGGTCAGTTTCAATGAGCAGTTCTTC.

The rearrangement links TRBV29-1 to TRBJ2-3, with D unresolved. Germline V gives CDR1 SQVTM, CDR2 ANQGSEA. The CDR3 has 12 amino acids. The V and J ends lost 4 bases and 2 bases respectively, with 7 bases between them. The CDR3 DNA sequence: TGCAGCGTTGGTCAGCCCACAGATACGCAGTATTTT. Its protein is CSVGQPTDTQYF.

This clonotype was seen only a few times. The chain uses TRBV12-3 or TRBV12-4 and TRBJ2-5, with D maybe TRBD2 (7 bases). CDR3 size: 15 residues. Deletions cut 6 bases from V and 5 bases from J, with 19 bases between. The CDR3: CASSARGGGWETQYF. CDR3 sequence (DNA): TGTGCCAGCAGCGCTCGCGGGGGCGGTTGGGAGACCCAGTACTTC.

This chain joins TRBV27 and TRBJ2-6, with 7 positions matching TRBD1. CDR1 MNHEY and CDR2 SMNVEV come from the germline V gene (reference sequence). J gave up 2 bases and V 7 bases, and 11 bases lay outside the gene matches. The CDR3 covers 17 residues. CDR3 DNA: TGTGCCAGCACCTCGGGATTCACAGGGGCTGGGGCCAACGTCCTGACTTTC. This sequence encodes CASTSGFTGAGANVLTF.

This clonotype was recorded many times. V is TRBV7-9 and J is TRBJ2-7, with D possibly TRBD1 on 5 matching bases. Germline values: CDR1 SEHNR, CDR2 FQNEAQ (reference sequence). V was pared by 2 bases and J by 3 bases, with 11 bases between. CDR3 length: 14 residues. CDR3 sequence reads: CASSLKTGHYEQYF. Here the CDR3 DNA reads TGTGCCAGCAGCTTAAAAACAGGCCACTACGAGCAGTACTTC. The variable domain in full, with the rest retrieved from reference TRBV7-9 and TRBJ2-7, is DTGVSQNPRHKITKRGQNVTFRCDPISEHNRLYWYRQTLGQGPEFLTYFQNEAQLEKSRLLSDRFSAERPKGSFSTLEIQRTEQGDSAMYLCASSLKTGHYEQYFGPGTRLTVT.

This clonotype was picked up a small number of times. The chain employs TRBV5-1 and TRBJ2-1; possibly TRBD2 for D (5 bases). This CDR3 spans 15 amino acids. CDR1 and CDR2 from the germline V gene are SGHRS and YFSETQ. With 5 bases removed from V and 8 bases from J, the gap between germline ends came to 20 bases. The DNA of the CDR3 is TGCGCCAGCAGTGAGAGAGGGAGAGTCGTGGATGAGCAGTTCTTC. Translation gives CASSERGRVVDEQFF.

This clonotype was seen only a few times. The rearrangement links TRBV7-2 to TRBJ2-3; 11 bases are a match to TRBD2. The CDR3 is 16 residues long. V trimming: 1 base; J trimming: 3 bases; junction bases outside the gene matches: 3. Germline-derived CDR1 and CDR2 are SGHTA and FQGNSA. The CDR3 DNA reads TGTGCCAGCAGCTTAGAACTAGCGGGAGCTACAGATACGCAGTATTTT. It encodes CASSLELAGATDTQYF.

The chain has TRBV29-1 and TRBJ1-2; TRBD1 aligns across 7 bases. Germline-derived CDR1 and CDR2 are SQVTM and ANQGSEA. The CDR3 spans 11 residues. The CDR3 sequence is CTARDSYGYTF. The CDR3 DNA sequence: TGCACCGCGCGGGACAGCTATGGCTACACCTTC.

This clonotype was observed a few times. The chain carries TRBV6-5 and TRBJ2-7; the match to TRBD1 covers 8 bases. Germline V gene data show CDR1 as MNHEY and CDR2 as SVGAGI. J was trimmed by 6 bases and V by 4 bases; bases with no gene match: 8. The CDR3 extends over 14 amino acids. In nucleotides, the CDR3 is TGTGCCAGCAGTTGGGGCGGACAGGGCTTCGAGCAGTACTTC. It encodes CASSWGGQGFEQYF.

This clonotype was picked up many times. The chain recombines TRBV7-8 with TRBJ2-3; 7 nucleotides match TRBD2. V lost 0 bases and J lost 2; bases outside the gene matches: 17. The CDR3 totals 20 residues. From germline, CDR1 is SGHVS and CDR2 FQNEAQ. The CDR3 is CASSLATLPLGGDDTDTQYF. CDR3 coding DNA: TGTGCCAGCAGCTTAGCGACTCTCCCCCTTGGGGGGGACGACACAGATACGCAGTATTTT.

The chain links TRBV9 to TRBJ2-1; weak D call: TRBD2 (6 bases). The CDR3 has 18 residues. Per germline, CDR1 SGDLS and CDR2 YYNGEE. Between the trimmed V and J ends, which lost 0 bases and 5 bases, there was a span of 21 bases. CDR3 loop: CASSVAGGAESTDNEQFF. CDR3 coding DNA: TGTGCCAGCAGCGTAGCAGGCGGGGCCGAGTCAACAGACAATGAGCAGTTCTTC.